Below, one T cell receptor (beta chain) is given with its context. The sample comes from a study of cytomegalovirus exposure and HLA in healthy donors. Some clones are missing from TCRdb's copy, which holds only in-frame ones; the method was immunoSEQ multiplex PCR. The data hold under 250,000 clones, with about 90% observed a single time. Germline CDR1 reads SGHTA; CDR2 reads FQGTGA. The CDR3 spans 13 residues. The V end lost 6 bases, the J end lost 8 bases, and 14 bases lay between the germline ends. This receptor was obtained from a man aged 18 to 30 in good health and CMV-seropositive. The J gene is TRBJ2-1, the V gene TRBV7-3; D gene unclear. Sequencing input: PBMCs. The CDR3 sequence is CASRGYQTYEQFF. DNA of the CDR3: TGTGCCAGCAGAGGGTATCAGACCTATGAGCAGTTCTTC.